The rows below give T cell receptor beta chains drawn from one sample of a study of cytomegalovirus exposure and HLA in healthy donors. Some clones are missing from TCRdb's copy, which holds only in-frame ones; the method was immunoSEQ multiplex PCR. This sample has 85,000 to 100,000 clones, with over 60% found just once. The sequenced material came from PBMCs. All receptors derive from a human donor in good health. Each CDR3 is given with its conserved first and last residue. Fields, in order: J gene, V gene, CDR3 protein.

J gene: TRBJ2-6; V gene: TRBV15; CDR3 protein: CATSRVRQTTGANVLTF
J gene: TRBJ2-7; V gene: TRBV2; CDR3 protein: CASSPSGVSRQYF
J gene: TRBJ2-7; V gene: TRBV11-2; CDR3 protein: CASSLAGGLAGPSYEQYF
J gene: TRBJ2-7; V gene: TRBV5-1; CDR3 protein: CASSLGHNSYEQYF
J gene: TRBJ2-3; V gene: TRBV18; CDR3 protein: CASSPLTSGIGTDTQYF
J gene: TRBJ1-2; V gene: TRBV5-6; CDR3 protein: CASSSGTGPIGYTF
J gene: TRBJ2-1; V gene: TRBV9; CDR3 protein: CASSVGAAGGLNEQFF
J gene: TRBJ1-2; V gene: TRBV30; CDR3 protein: CACRQGRINYGYTF
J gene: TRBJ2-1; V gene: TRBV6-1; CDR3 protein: CASSMDSSSYNEQFF
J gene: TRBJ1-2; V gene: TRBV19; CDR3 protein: CASSIDSGLNYGYTF
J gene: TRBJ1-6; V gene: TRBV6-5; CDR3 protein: CASSRLQSYNSPLHF
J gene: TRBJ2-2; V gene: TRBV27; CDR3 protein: CASSPLWTDFGELFF
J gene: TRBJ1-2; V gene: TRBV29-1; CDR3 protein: CSVGQTGSHGYTF
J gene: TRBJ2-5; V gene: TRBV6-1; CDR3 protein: CASSEAGRGYETQYF
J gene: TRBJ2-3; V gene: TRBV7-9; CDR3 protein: CASSTGTGVTDTQYF
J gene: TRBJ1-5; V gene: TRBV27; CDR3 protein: CASSKANQPQHF
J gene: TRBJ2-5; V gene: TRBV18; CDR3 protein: CASSLREAETQYF
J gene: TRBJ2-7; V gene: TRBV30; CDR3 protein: CAWGRTSGRVYEQYF
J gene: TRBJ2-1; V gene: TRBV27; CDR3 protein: CASSFSSGTGFALF
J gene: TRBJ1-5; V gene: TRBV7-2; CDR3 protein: CASSLVGGYNSNQPQHF
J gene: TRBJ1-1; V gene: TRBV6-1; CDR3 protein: CASSDRPGRTEAFF
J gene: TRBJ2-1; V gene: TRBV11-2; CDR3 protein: CASSYRGLAGIDEQFF
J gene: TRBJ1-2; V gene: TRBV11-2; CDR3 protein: CASSPDRTGVRWYGYTF
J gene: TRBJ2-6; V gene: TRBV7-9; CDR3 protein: CSSSLASVGELTF
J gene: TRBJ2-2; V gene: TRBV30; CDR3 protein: CAFKQGALTGELFF
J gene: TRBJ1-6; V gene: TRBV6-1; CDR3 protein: CASSGASNSPLHF
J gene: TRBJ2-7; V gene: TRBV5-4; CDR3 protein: CASSLSGRGAYEQYF
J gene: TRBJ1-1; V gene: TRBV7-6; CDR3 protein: CASTPIRGFNTEAFF
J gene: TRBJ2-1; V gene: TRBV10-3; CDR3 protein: CAISGETGTRNEQFF